This T cell receptor (beta chain) came from a study of cytomegalovirus exposure and HLA in healthy donors. Findings and caveats of the study: As confirmed in vitro, three CMV-associated chains were specific for CMV antigens. V- and J-gene trimming in TCR beta was tied to a missense DCLRE1C variant by an analysis performed later.

CDR1 MNHNS and CDR2 SASEGT come from the germline V gene. The CDR3 is made up of 14 amino acids. The ends were cut back, 3 bases at V and 9 bases at J, with 12 bases in the middle. The PCR ran on 60 Vbeta and 13 Jbeta primers. This table comes from immunoSEQ multiplex PCR, and its TCRdb copy is limited to in-frame clones, with some not included. The data show 110,000 to 150,000 clones, approximately 80% seen once. A remark on this clone: Its antigen is unknown.

This receptor was identified in a boy aged 2 to 10 in good health and CMV-seronegative. This chain uses TRBV6-1 with TRBJ1-6; no firm D call. The sequenced sample was PBMCs. The CDR3 here is CASSDWAGLSPLHF. In DNA, the CDR3 is TGTGCCAGCAGTGATTGGGCAGGCCTTTCACCCCTCCACTTT.